This entry lists 17 T cell receptor beta chains sequenced from one sample in a study of blood T cell repertoires in COVID-19 (dated by TCRdb to 2018 to 2020). The library was generated by the immunoSEQ multiplex PCR assay. Not all clones reach the TCRdb copy of this immuneACCESS table, which keeps in-frame sequences only. Checked studies attribute under half of the gap to unresolved V genes and leave the rest unexplained. Here the sample has more than 400,000 clones; approximately 85% occur a single time. The biggest ten clones account for about 3.2% of the sample. Sequencing was carried out using peripheral blood. These receptors were obtained from a human donor in a cohort sampled during active COVID-19.

In this sample, this clone turned up a few times. Other nucleotide sequences from this sample produce the same CDR3. The chain employs TRBV7-3 and TRBJ1-1, with TRBD1 matching over 7 bases. Germline CDR1 reads SGHTA; CDR2 reads FQGTGA. The CDR3 has 13 residues. Trimming at V came to 4 bases and at J to 5 bases, leaving 4 bases not matched to a gene. CDR3 in amino acids: CASSSSGGTEAFF. CDR3 coding DNA: TGTGCCAGCAGCTCCTCAGGGGGAACTGAAGCTTTCTTT.

This clone was seen a handful of times. This rearrangement joins TRBV27 to TRBJ2-1; D gene uncertain. The ends were cut back, 4 bases at V and 7 bases at J, with 8 bases in the middle. Germline V gene data show CDR1 as MNHEY and CDR2 as SMNVEV (reference sequence). CDR3 size: 12 residues. In DNA form, the CDR3 reads TGTGCCAGCAGTTCTGCGAGGAATGAGCAGTTCTTC. This translates into CASSSARNEQFF.

This chain connects TRBV6-2 or TRBV6-3 to TRBJ2-2, with 9 bases that match TRBD2. This CDR3 comprises 17 residues. CDR1 is MNHEY, CDR2 SVGEGT, per germline. The V gene end was trimmed by 4 bases and the J gene end by 8 bases; junction bases not matched to a gene: 14. CDR3 nucleotide sequence: TGTGCCAGCAGTTCCGAAACTAGCGGGTCAGATCTAGGGGAGCTGTTTTTT. Protein: CASSSETSGSDLGELFF.

The chain couples TRBV7-8 to TRBJ1-5; 9 bases match TRBD1. The germline CDR1 and CDR2 sequences are SGHVS and FQNEAQ. The J segment lost 5 bases and the V segment lost 5 bases, leaving 10 bases of the junction unmatched. CDR3 length: 16 residues. CDR3 sequence: CASSPLQGATYQPQHF. In nucleotides, the CDR3 is TGTGCCAGCAGCCCCCTACAGGGGGCGACGTATCAGCCCCAGCATTTT.

CDR3 in DNA: TGTGCCACCAGTGATCTTGACAGGGGAGGGACCGGGGAGCTGTTTTTT. Translating it yields CATSDLDRGGTGELFF. The chain uses TRBV24-1 and TRBJ2-2, with D tentatively TRBD1 (8 bases). Trimming shortened V by 3 bases and J by 5 bases, and 15 bases separated the two germline ends. Germline-derived CDR1 and CDR2 are KGHDR and SFDVKD. The CDR3 totals 16 residues.

The chain combines TRBV30 with TRBJ1-1; no clear D. Trimming removed 2 bases at V and 3 bases at J, with 13 bases between. This CDR3 has 14 amino acids. Looked up from germline, CDR1 is GTSNPN and CDR2 is SVGIG (reference sequence). CDR3 amino acids: CAWSLTEKDTEAFF. The CDR3 DNA reads as TGTGCCTGGAGTCTTACGGAGAAGGACACTGAAGCTTTCTTT.

This clone showed up just once. V and J are TRBV5-1 and TRBJ1-4; D gene uncertain. V dropped 4 bases and J dropped 7 bases, with 20 bases sitting between them. The CDR3 runs 16 residues. In germline, CDR1 is SGHRS, CDR2 YFSETQ. The CDR3 is CASSQQSGKPSEKLFF. The CDR3 DNA reads TGCGCCAGCAGCCAACAATCCGGGAAACCGAGTGAAAAACTGTTTTTT.

V and J are TRBV12-5 and TRBJ2-1, with TRBD2 matching over 7 bases. V gave up 3 bases and J gave up 9 bases; unmatched junction bases: 5. The CDR3 spans 13 residues. The germline V gene has CDR1 LGHNT and CDR2 FRNRAP. This CDR3 reads CASGFEPGGEQFF. CDR3 bases: TGTGCTAGTGGTTTCGAACCGGGGGGTGAGCAGTTCTTC. Using reference TRBV12-5 and TRBJ2-1 for the parts outside the CDR3, the full variable domain is DARVTQTPRHKVTEMGQEVTMRCQPILGHNTVFWYRQTMMQGLELLAYFRNRAPLDDSGMPKDRFSAEMPDATLATLKIQPSEPRDSAVYFCASGFEPGGEQFFGPGTRLTVL.

The chain links TRBV7-3 to TRBJ1-6, with a possible D match to TRBD1 (6 bases). V shed 6 bases and J shed 8 bases, with 17 bases lying between them. Germline lookup yields CDR1 SGHTA and CDR2 FQGTGA. This CDR3 region has 15 residues. CDR3 coding DNA: TGTGCCAGCAGACGCGGGGGGGCAGATCATTCACCCCTCCACTTT. Translating gives CASRRGGADHSPLHF.

The chain combines TRBV7-2 with TRBJ1-2; tentative D call: TRBD1 (6 bases). Germline-derived CDR1 and CDR2 are SGHTA and FQGNSA. This CDR3 has 14 amino acids. V was cut by 5 bases and J by 8 bases, with 18 bases left in between. Here the CDR3 reads CASSPDSSLGGYTF. The DNA of the CDR3 is TGTGCCAGCAGCCCGGACAGCAGTCTGGGAGGCTACACCTTC.

Only one count was recorded for this clone. The chain carries TRBV5-6 and TRBJ1-3, with D possibly TRBD1 on 6 matching bases. This CDR3 contains 15 residues. V gave up 1 base and J gave up 4 bases, with 12 bases separating them. Germline CDR1 reads SGHDT; CDR2 reads YYEEEE. The CDR3 DNA is TGTGCCAGCAGCTTGTTAGCAGGGGCCGGAAACACCATATATTTT. The encoded protein is CASSLLAGAGNTIYF.

This clone showed up just once. The chain joins TRBV7-3 to TRBJ2-1; possibly TRBD2 for D (6 bases). Germline CDR1 reads SGHTA; CDR2 reads FQGTGA. The CDR3 covers 16 residues. Trimming removed 2 bases at V and 0 bases at J, with 11 bases between. The CDR3 loop reads CASSLSSGSSYNEQFF. CDR3 coding DNA: TGTGCCAGCAGCTTATCATCCGGGAGCTCCTACAATGAGCAGTTCTTC.

This clone was observed once. V gene TRBV7-8 combines with J gene TRBJ2-2; 12 positions agree with TRBD1. Germline loops: CDR1 SGHVS, CDR2 FQNEAQ. The CDR3 length is 19 residues. The V gene end was trimmed by 7 bases and the J gene end by 0 bases; junction bases not matched to a gene: 12. The CDR3 region is CASTAGTGGRPTNTGELFF. In DNA form, the CDR3 reads TGTGCCAGCACCGCCGGGACAGGGGGCCGGCCGACGAACACCGGGGAGCTGTTTTTT. Based on the CDR3 plus reference TRBV7-8 and TRBJ2-2, the full variable domain is GAGVSQSPRYKVAKRGQDVALRCDPISGHVSLFWYQQALGQGPEFLTYFQNEAQLDKSGLPSDRFFAERPEGSVSTLKIQRTQQEDSAVYLCASTAGTGGRPTNTGELFFGEGSRLTVL.

This rearrangement joins TRBV6-4 to TRBJ2-7, with 7 bases fitting TRBD1. Germline V gene data show CDR1 as MRHNA and CDR2 as SNTAGT. The CDR3 has 11 amino acids. V trimming: 9 bases; J trimming: 1 base; junction bases outside the gene matches: 0. As DNA, the CDR3 is TGTGCCAGGACAGGGTCCTACGAGCAGTACTTC. Its translation is CARTGSYEQYF.

The chain combines TRBV7-8 with TRBJ1-5; TRBD1 aligns across 7 bases. Germline V gives CDR1 SGHVS, CDR2 FQNEAQ. Trimming cost V 5 bases and J 4 bases; bases outside gene matches: 5. The CDR3 contains 14 residues. CDR3 coding DNA: TGTGCCAGCAGCCTGGGGACAGCTAATCAGCCCCAGCATTTT. Protein sequence: CASSLGTANQPQHF.

This chain links TRBV27 with TRBJ1-4; 10 nucleotides match TRBD1. Germline-derived CDR1 and CDR2 are MNHEY and SMNVEV (reference sequence). This CDR3 comprises 14 residues. J lost 8 bases, V lost 3 bases, and 3 bases had no gene match. CDR3 DNA sequence: TGTGCCAGCAGTTTCCGGGACAGGGGCGAAAAACTGTTTTTT. Translating it yields CASSFRDRGEKLFF.

V and J are TRBV30 and TRBJ2-4; weak D call: TRBD1 (5 bases). Germline values: CDR1 GTSNPN, CDR2 SVGIG (reference sequence). V lost 3 bases to trimming and J lost 1 base, with 10 bases between them. The CDR3 length is 14 residues. The CDR3: CAWSGHAAKNIQYF. In DNA, the CDR3 is TGTGCCTGGAGCGGACACGCCGCCAAAAACATTCAGTACTTC.